This T cell receptor beta chain was sequenced in a study of blood T cell repertoires in COVID-19. The repertoire was sequenced with immunoSEQ multiplex PCR; TCRdb's copy has only in-frame clones and lacks some. The sample lists about 120,000 clones, 85% to 90% seen once, with 19% in the top ten. Material: peripheral blood. This TCR came from a human donor with acute or convalescent COVID-19. The donor label of this sample is uncertain.

The chain's CDR3 is CASSQVPGGGEKLFF. Here the CDR3 DNA reads TGCGCCAGCAGCCAAGTCCCGGGCGGAGGAGAAAAACTGTTTTTT. The chain combines TRBV4-1 with TRBJ1-4; D call uncertain. The CDR3 has 15 residues. CDR1 MGHRA and CDR2 YSYEKL come from the germline V gene. V dropped 1 base and J dropped 8 bases, with 14 bases sitting between them.